The 32 T cell receptor beta chains given below trace back to one sample, sequenced in a study of radiation and T cells in renal cell carcinoma. Clones were read by immunoSEQ multiplex PCR, and TCRdb kept only the in-frame ones, dropping some. The sample lists about 170,000 clones; about 87% were seen once. Indicated time point: blood 4 weeks post-SBRT, at nephrectomy. Regarding treatment: 15 Gy SBRT to primary tumor, nephrectomy 4 weeks later. Sequenced material: blood, taken from a patient whose treatment included radiotherapy and nephrectomy. Receptor source: a woman aged 45-65 years with renal cell carcinoma.

J is TRBJ1-6 and V is TRBV19; 7 positions agree with TRBD1. This CDR3 comprises 17 residues. Germline V gene data show CDR1 as LNHDA and CDR2 as SQIVND (reference sequence). Losses at the gene ends were 5 bases for V and 8 bases for J; bases not matched to a gene: 15. CDR3: CASSPGRDRTGDSPLHF. CDR3 DNA: TGTGCCAGTAGTCCTGGACGTGACAGGACAGGAGATTCACCCCTCCACTTT.

The chain links TRBV5-1 to TRBJ1-1; 10 bases are a match to TRBD1. The V gene's germline CDR1 is SGHRS and CDR2 YFSETQ. Germline trimming cut 4 bases from V and 0 bases from J; bases unmatched to any gene: 9. The CDR3 is 17 amino acids. The CDR3 DNA is TGCGCCAGCAGCCCTTTTAGGGACAGGGGACTGAACACTGAAGCTTTCTTT. It translates to CASSPFRDRGLNTEAFF.

In its sample, this clone was seen once. The chain uses TRBV6-5 and TRBJ2-7; D is ambiguous. Germline CDR1 and CDR2: MNHEY and SVGAGI. The CDR3 has 13 residues. V was trimmed by 6 bases and J by 0 bases, leaving 9 bases between them. The CDR3 loop is CASRPRGSYEQYF. The CDR3 nucleotides are TGTGCCAGCAGGCCCCGTGGCTCCTACGAGCAGTACTTC.

This chain joins TRBV19 and TRBJ2-1; TRBD1 matches at 7 bases. The CDR3 runs 15 residues. V lost 4 bases, J lost 9 bases, and 12 bases stayed unmatched. Per germline, CDR1 LNHDA and CDR2 SQIVND (reference sequence). The CDR3: CASSNRDRANFEQFF. The CDR3 region has the DNA TGTGCCAGTAGTAACCGGGACAGAGCTAATTTTGAGCAGTTCTTC.

The gene calls are TRBV18 and TRBJ1-5; 10 bases match TRBD1. Germline values: CDR1 KGHSH, CDR2 LQKENI. Germline trimming cut 6 bases from V and 5 bases from J; bases unmatched to any gene: 1. The CDR3 length is 13 residues. In DNA, the CDR3 is TGTGCCAGCTCCGGGACAGGGGATCAGCCCCAGCATTTT. This sequence encodes CASSGTGDQPQHF.

The chain carries TRBV4-3 and TRBJ1-3; D is undetermined. CDR1 is LGHNA and CDR2 is YSLEER in the germline V gene. The CDR3 totals 16 residues. The V end lost 0 bases, the J end lost 0 bases, and 9 bases lay between the germline ends. The CDR3 region has the DNA TGCGCCAGCAGCCAAGACCCGGCTCGCTCTGGAAACACCATATATTTT. It is translated as CASSQDPARSGNTIYF.

This clone was seen more than once but under ten times. The chain links TRBV28 to TRBJ2-7; a weak D match, TRBD2 (5 bases). The CDR3 totals 12 residues. Trimming shortened V by 1 base and J by 9 bases, and 10 bases separated the two germline ends. Germline CDR1 reads MDHEN; CDR2 reads SYDVKM. In DNA, the CDR3 is TGTGCCAGCAGTTTATCCGGGGTCGGGCAGTACTTC. Protein sequence: CASSLSGVGQYF. The full variable domain, completed using reference TRBV28 and TRBJ2-7, is DVKVTQSSRYLVKRTGEKVFLECVQDMDHENMFWYRQDPGLGLRLIYFSYDVKMKEKGDIPEGYSVSREKKERFSLILESASTNQTSMYLCASSLSGVGQYFGPGTRLTVT.

The chain is built from TRBV5-1 and TRBJ1-2; D unclear. Germline V gives CDR1 SGHRS, CDR2 YFSETQ. V was pared by 0 bases and J by 8 bases, with 8 bases between. The CDR3 spans 12 residues. The DNA of the CDR3 is TGCGCCAGCAGCTTGGAGCTCAGCGGCTACACCTTC. As protein: CASSLELSGYTF.

This clone was detected only a few times. V gene TRBV9 combines with J gene TRBJ1-1; D gene uncertain. Trimming cost V 0 bases and J 1 base, with 4 bases left between them. Germline V CDR1 and CDR2: SGDLS, YYNGEE. The CDR3 runs to 13 residues. CDR3 coding DNA: TGTGCCAGCAGCGTAGAGGCGAACACTGAAGCTTTCTTT. Its translation is CASSVEANTEAFF.

The chain has TRBV6-5 and TRBJ1-5, with unresolved D. Germline V lookup: CDR1 MNHEY, CDR2 SVGAGI. The length of the CDR3 is 15 residues. V lost 10 bases and J 9 bases, leaving 25 bases between the germline ends. The CDR3 reads CATTPFKEYVGPQHF. In DNA form, the CDR3 reads TGTGCCACCACTCCCTTTAAGGAGTATGTAGGGCCCCAGCATTTT.

This clone was observed once. The CDR3 here is CASSERKGIITEQFF. The CDR3 DNA follows: TGTGCCAGCAGTGAACGAAAAGGCATCATCACGGAGCAGTTCTTC. The chain couples TRBV6-1 to TRBJ2-1; D not resolved. The CDR3 has 15 residues. The V and J ends lost 2 bases and 10 bases respectively, with 18 bases between them. Looked up from germline, CDR1 is MNHNS and CDR2 is SASEGT.

The V gene is TRBV7-8, the J gene TRBJ2-1; unclear D gene. V lost 2 bases to trimming and J lost 1 base, with 9 bases between them. The CDR3 runs to 15 residues. Germline V gives CDR1 SGHVS, CDR2 FQNEAQ. This CDR3 reads CASSLLSSSYNEQFF. CDR3 DNA sequence: TGTGCCAGCAGCTTATTATCGAGTTCCTACAATGAGCAGTTCTTC.

This chain uses TRBV1 with TRBJ2-7; TRBD1 is the table's D call, not checked against the DNA. TRBV1 is labeled a pseudogene. The CDR3 extends over 14 amino acids. The CDR3 protein is CTSSYVTVLYEQYF. CDR3 bases: TGCACCAGCAGCTATGTGACAGTCCTCTACGAGCAGTACTTC.

The chain has TRBV30 and TRBJ2-7, with unresolved D. Deletions cut 3 bases from V and 6 bases from J, with 12 bases between. Germline values: CDR1 GTSNPN, CDR2 SVGIG (reference sequence). This CDR3 spans 12 amino acids. CDR3 residues: CAWRSAPGEQYF. The CDR3 nucleotides are TGTGCCTGGAGGTCGGCCCCGGGCGAGCAGTACTTC.

This chain connects TRBV2 to TRBJ2-2; 9 bases line up with TRBD1. The junction had 10 bases not matched to a gene; V was cut back by 1 base and J by 7 bases. Germline CDR1 is SNHLY and CDR2 is FYNNEI. The CDR3 runs 17 residues. CDR3 residues: CASSEDLQGARNGELFF. The CDR3 nucleotides are TGTGCCAGCAGTGAAGATCTACAGGGGGCTAGGAACGGGGAGCTGTTTTTT. Full variable domain (rest looked up from reference TRBV2 and TRBJ2-2): EPEVTQTPSHQVTQMGQEVILRCVPISNHLYFYWYRQILGQKVEFLVSFYNNEISEKSEIFDDQFSVERPDGSNFTLKIRSTKLEDSAMYFCASSEDLQGARNGELFFGEGSRLTVL.

The V gene is TRBV6-1, the J gene TRBJ1-4; TRBD1 agrees at 11 bases. The CDR3 sequence is 15 residues long. Trimming removed 5 bases from V and 8 bases from J; junction bases left unmatched: 7. CDR1 and CDR2 from the germline V gene are MNHNS and SASEGT. This CDR3 is CASSRLGQGEEKLFF. Here the CDR3 DNA reads TGTGCCAGCAGTAGACTGGGACAGGGGGAAGAAAAACTGTTTTTT.

The chain couples TRBV5-4 to TRBJ2-1, with 8 bases lining up with TRBD2. CDR3 length equals 16 residues. Germline lookup yields CDR1 SGHNT and CDR2 YYREEE (reference sequence). V dropped 2 bases and J dropped 6; count of bases not matched to a gene: 10. CDR3 DNA sequence: TGTGCCAGCAGCTTTCCGGGACTAGGGTCGTCCAATGAGCAGTTCTTC. Amino acid sequence: CASSFPGLGSSNEQFF.

J is TRBJ1-1 and V is TRBV5-1; D remains ambiguous. CDR1 is SGHRS, CDR2 YFSETQ, per germline. V gave up 0 bases and J gave up 4 bases, with 10 bases separating them. The CDR3 totals 14 residues. CDR3 sequence: CASSLDGEGTEAFF. CDR3 DNA: TGCGCCAGCAGCTTGGACGGGGAGGGCACTGAAGCTTTCTTT.

The genes are TRBV5-1 and TRBJ1-1; D perhaps matches TRBD1 (5 bases). V was cut by 1 base and J by 1 base, with 11 bases left in between. The CDR3 loop spans 15 amino acids. Germline CDR1 and CDR2: SGHRS and YFSETQ. Here the CDR3 reads CASSLTGVTNTEAFF. DNA of the CDR3: TGCGCCAGCAGCTTGACAGGTGTTACGAACACTGAAGCTTTCTTT.

Concerning this clone itself: Additional DNA sequences in this sample encode the identical CDR3. The J gene is TRBJ2-7, the V gene TRBV5-1; 7 bases map to TRBD1. CDR1 is SGHRS, CDR2 YFSETQ, per germline. V was clipped by 7 bases and J by 1 base; unmatched bases: 5. This CDR3 comprises 13 residues. In DNA form, the CDR3 reads TGCGCCAGCCGACAGGGAATATCCTACGAGCAGTACTTC. It is translated as CASRQGISYEQYF. Complete variable domain (other parts from reference TRBV5-1 and TRBJ2-7): KAGVTQTPRYLIKTRGQQVTLSCSPISGHRSVSWYQQTPGQGLQFLFEYFSETQRNKGNFPGRFSGRQFSNSRSEMNVSTLELGDSALYLCASRQGISYEQYFGPGTRLTVT.

CDR3 sequence reads: CSVEAPTGVHGYTF. The DNA of the CDR3 is TGCAGCGTTGAAGCCCCAACAGGGGTTCATGGCTACACCTTC. V gene TRBV29-1 combines with J gene TRBJ1-2; 7 bases are shared with TRBD1. V lost 1 base to trimming and J lost 6 bases; unmatched junction nucleotides: 8. The germline V gene has CDR1 SQVTM and CDR2 ANQGSEA. The CDR3 is 14 amino acids.

J is TRBJ1-1 and V is TRBV27; 7 bases line up with TRBD1. With 6 bases clipped from V and 5 bases from J, the junction kept 9 bases outside the gene matches. The CDR3 has 14 residues. In germline, CDR1 is MNHEY, CDR2 SMNVEV (reference sequence). Here the CDR3 DNA reads TGTGCCAGCAGAGCCTCGAGGGGGCGAACTGAAGCTTTCTTT. This gives the protein CASRASRGRTEAFF.

The DNA for the CDR3 is TGTGCCACCAGCAGAGGCCTCGGGACAGGGAGTCATGAGCAGTTCTTC. Translating it yields CATSRGLGTGSHEQFF. J is TRBJ2-1 and V is TRBV15, with 9 nucleotides matching TRBD1. The V and J ends lost 1 base and 8 bases, in that order; junction bases with no gene match: 9. The germline V gene has CDR1 LNHNV and CDR2 YYDKDF (reference sequence). The CDR3 totals 16 residues.

The V and J genes are TRBV4-2 and TRBJ2-1; possibly TRBD2 for D (5 bases). The CDR3 contains 16 residues. Germline CDR1 LGHNA, CDR2 YNFKEQ. Trimming took 3 bases from V and 9 from J, leaving 21 bases between them. CDR3 DNA sequence: TGTGCCAGCAGCCAGGCCGGCAGGCTAGCAGTAGGTGAGCAGTTCTTC. It specifies CASSQAGRLAVGEQFF.

The rearrangement joins TRBV6-1 to TRBJ2-7; D call uncertain. The CDR3 loop spans 13 amino acids. CDR1 is MNHNS and CDR2 is SASEGT in the germline V gene. Trimming took off 7 bases at V and 2 bases at J, with 12 bases between the two ends. The CDR3 DNA reads as TGTGCCAGCAACCTCTCGGGTACCTACGAGCAGTACTTC. Protein sequence: CASNLSGTYEQYF.

The chain carries TRBV5-1 and TRBJ1-3; D gene uncertain. Germline V gene lookup returns CDR1 SGHRS and CDR2 YFSETQ. CDR3 length: 17 amino acids. V lost 5 bases and J 0 bases, leaving 18 bases between the germline ends. CDR3 protein: CASSLNPGLFSGNTIYF. For the CDR3, the DNA is TGCGCCAGCAGTTTAAACCCGGGTCTCTTCTCTGGAAACACCATATATTTT.

This clone came up a few times. The chain joins TRBV11-2 to TRBJ1-1; D might be TRBD1 (5 bases). Looked up from germline, CDR1 is SGHAT and CDR2 is FQNNGV. The CDR3 length is 11 residues. With 4 bases removed from V and 6 bases from J, the gap between germline ends came to 6 bases. For the CDR3, the DNA is TGTGCCAGCAGCTCGGGGGCTGAAGCTTTCTTT. Translated: CASSSGAEAFF.

The CDR3 nucleotides read TGCGCCAGCAGCCCCGGGGGGGGTTCAACCGAGCAGTACTTC. Its translation is CASSPGGGSTEQYF. V usage is TRBV4-3 and J usage is TRBJ2-7, with 8 bases fitting TRBD2. With V trimmed by 4 bases and J by 6 bases, 8 bases remained unmatched. There are 14 residues in the CDR3. The germline V gene encodes CDR1 LGHNA and CDR2 YSLEER.

This chain connects TRBV29-1 to TRBJ2-3; 12 bases match TRBD2. There are 15 residues in the CDR3. V lost 8 bases to trimming and J lost 3 bases; unmatched junction nucleotides: 9. CDR1 and CDR2 from the germline V gene are SQVTM and ANQGSEA. The CDR3 DNA follows: TGCAGCTTCGGACTAGCGGGGATTGGAACAGATACGCAGTATTTT. Its protein product is CSFGLAGIGTDTQYF.

This clone was observed once. The CDR3 loop reads CASSLQNSPLHF. In DNA form, the CDR3 reads TGCGCCAGCAGCTTGCAGAATTCACCCCTCCACTTT. The genes are TRBV5-1 and TRBJ1-6; D remains unclear. This CDR3 region has 12 residues. V dropped 1 base and J dropped 7 bases, with 3 bases sitting between them. The germline CDR1 and CDR2 sequences are SGHRS and YFSETQ.

The chain has TRBV11-3 and TRBJ1-6; D not resolved. Germline CDR1 is SGHNT and CDR2 is YENEEA. V lost 2 bases and J lost 4, with 6 bases in between. The CDR3 loop spans 14 amino acids. Here the CDR3 DNA reads TGTGCCAGCAGCTTAACCGGGTATAATTCACCCCTCCACTTT. Translated: CASSLTGYNSPLHF.

The chain employs TRBV11-3 and TRBJ1-1; 11 bases fit TRBD1. The V gene end was trimmed by 1 base and the J gene end by 7 bases; junction bases not matched to a gene: 2. The CDR3 length is 14 residues. Germline-derived CDR1 and CDR2 are SGHNT and YENEEA. CDR3 nucleotide sequence: TGTGCCAGCAGCTTAGGGACAGGGGGCAATGAAGCTTTCTTT. Translation gives CASSLGTGGNEAFF.